This TCR beta chain was observed in a study of OX40 agonist ivuxolimab in advanced cancers. The germline V gene encodes CDR1 SGHRS and CDR2 YFSETQ. This CDR3 has 15 residues. The ends were cut back, 0 bases at V and 7 bases at J, with 15 bases in the middle. This clone was counted once. Method: immunoSEQ multiplex PCR; TCRdb's copy keeps in-frame clones and lacks some. This table has around 53,000 clones, about nine tenths appearing once. The TCR sequence derives from an adult with an advanced solid tumor such as melanoma, head and neck, liver or kidney cancer. The V and J genes are TRBV5-1 and TRBJ2-3, with D tentatively TRBD1 or TRBD2 (5 bases each). The sequencing used CD4+ or CD8+ T cells sorted from blood, collected in a trial of the OX40 agonist ivuxolimab. Written as DNA, the CDR3 is TGCGCCAGCAGCTTGGCTTTTGGGGACGGGCATACGCAGTATTTT. It yields the protein CASSLAFGDGHTQYF.